This T cell receptor beta chain was identified during a study of PD-1 blockade in classical Hodgkin lymphoma. Notes on the study in general: According to reports, newly diagnosed patients had lower baseline TCR diversity than healthy donors, and relapsed/refractory patients had lower baseline TCR diversity still. Differences between repertoires have undefined causes, possibly disease activity or prior therapy.

Repertoires were generated with immunoSEQ multiplex PCR, while TCRdb's copy carries only in-frame clones and drops some. Counted here are 20,000 to 25,000 clones, approximately 94% occurring once; the ten biggest clones make up approximately 5%. CDR3 size: 17 residues. V was pared by 4 bases and J by 6 bases, with 12 bases of the junction left unmatched. The germline gives CDR1 SGHAT, CDR2 FQNNGV. As to this clone: What it binds is unknown.

Time point of the sample: newly diagnosed, previously untreated cHL patient sample. The chain carries TRBV11-2 and TRBJ2-1, with 10 bases fitting TRBD2. The material sequenced was peripheral blood mononuclear cells (PBMCs). This clonotype was sampled from a human donor with classical Hodgkin lymphoma. CDR3 amino acids: CASSSALSGGTFNEQFF. In DNA form, the CDR3 reads TGTGCCAGCAGCTCGGCCCTTAGCGGGGGGACCTTCAATGAGCAGTTCTTC. The full variable domain, completed using reference TRBV11-2 and TRBJ2-1, is EAGVAQSPRYKIIEKRQSVAFWCNPISGHATLYWYQQILGQGPKLLIQFQNNGVVDDSQLPKDRFSAERLKGVDSTLKIQPAKLEDSAVYLCASSSALSGGTFNEQFFGPGTRLTVL.